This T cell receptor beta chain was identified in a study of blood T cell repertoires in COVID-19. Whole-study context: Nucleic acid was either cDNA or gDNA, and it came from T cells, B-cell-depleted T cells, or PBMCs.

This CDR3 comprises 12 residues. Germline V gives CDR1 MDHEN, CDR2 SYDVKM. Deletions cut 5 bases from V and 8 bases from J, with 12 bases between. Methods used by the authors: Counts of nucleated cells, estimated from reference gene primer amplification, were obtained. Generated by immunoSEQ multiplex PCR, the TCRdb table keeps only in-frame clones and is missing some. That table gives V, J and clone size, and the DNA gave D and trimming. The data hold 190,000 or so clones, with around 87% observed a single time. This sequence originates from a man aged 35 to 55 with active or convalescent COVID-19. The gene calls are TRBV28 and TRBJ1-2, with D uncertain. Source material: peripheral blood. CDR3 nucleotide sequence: TGTGCCAGCAGTCAGCGGGGTGACGGCTACACCTTC. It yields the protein CASSQRGDGYTF.